Detailed here is one T cell receptor (beta chain). Its antigen remains unknown. Barcoded TCR alpha and TCR beta cDNA libraries with UMIs came from 5'RACE using constant-segment primers. In TCRdb, the 5' RACE reads were re-called with MiXCR into one record per CDR3 protein. The sample holds around 80,000 distinct CDR3 sequences, around 14% seen once. The data were obtained in a study of T-cell memory formation after mild COVID-19. About the study: TCR clusters were largely donor specific. Study conclusions and caveats: Second-wave clones with a day 37 peak had unconfirmed SARS-CoV-2 specificity. Most CD4+ clones that shrank were in CM and EM, while CD8+ ones turned up in EMRA.

Trimming removed 8 bases at V and 6 bases at J, with 13 bases between. The CDR3 has 13 residues. The V gene's germline CDR1 is PRHDT and CDR2 FYEKMQ (reference sequence). The J gene is TRBJ2-2, the V gene TRBV13; tentatively, D is TRBD2 (6 bases). What was sequenced was PBMCs or a T cell subset sorted from them (not recorded which). This receptor was identified in an adult woman who had mild COVID-19 (a few samples of this study predate the infection). Cell type and time point are not known. Written as DNA, the CDR3 is TGTGCCAGCCGGGAGAGGGGATCCGGGGAGCTGTTTTTT. Residues: CASRERGSGELFF.